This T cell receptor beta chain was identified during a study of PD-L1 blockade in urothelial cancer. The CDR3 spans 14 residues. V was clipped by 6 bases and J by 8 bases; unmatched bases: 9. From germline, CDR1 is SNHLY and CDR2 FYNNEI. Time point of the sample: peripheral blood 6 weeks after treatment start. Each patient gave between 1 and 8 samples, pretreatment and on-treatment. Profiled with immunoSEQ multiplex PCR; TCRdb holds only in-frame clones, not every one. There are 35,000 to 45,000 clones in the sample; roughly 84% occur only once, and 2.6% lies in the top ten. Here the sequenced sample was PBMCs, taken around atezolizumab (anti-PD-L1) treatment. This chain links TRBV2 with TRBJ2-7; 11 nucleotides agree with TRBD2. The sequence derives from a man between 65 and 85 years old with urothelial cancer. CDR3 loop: CASRLGSGRVQQYF. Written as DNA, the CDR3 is TGTGCCAGCAGATTGGGTAGCGGGAGGGTACAGCAGTACTTC.